This TCR beta chain comes out of a study of T cell responses to AZD1222 COVID-19 vaccine. The study's findings and limits: A reported finding is that nearly half of spike-specific TCRs target unmutated variant regions. After two AZD1222 doses, spike-specific TCR breadth and depth rose versus day 0. Clonal diversity was possibly underestimated, and the donors were mostly white British, with more females. Sampling captured repertoires only after the peak T cell response.

This CDR3 comprises 16 residues. From germline, CDR1 is MNHEY and CDR2 SVGAGI. V lost 4 bases, J lost 2 bases, and 9 bases stayed unmatched. With respect to this clone: Its antigen is still unknown.

The table came from immunoSEQ multiplex PCR; TCRdb's copy has only in-frame clones and leaves some out. The sample yields tens of thousands of clones, roughly 89% seen once. The origin of this receptor is an adult in good health. The rearrangement joins TRBV6-5 to TRBJ1-2; TRBD1 agrees at 8 bases. The sample was peripheral blood, taken on day 0 of AZD1222 vaccination. DNA of the CDR3: TGTGCCAGCAGTTTTACCTTGGGACAGGAAAACTATGGCTACACCTTC. This encodes CASSFTLGQENYGYTF.